This T cell receptor beta chain was captured in a study of regulatory T cells in long-lasting Graves disease. Study context: Patients newly diagnosed with Graves' had been on antithyroid drugs for under 3 months.

A remark on this clonotype: One base away lies a much larger clone, so this may be a sequencing read error.

For TCR beta, libraries came from iRepertoire HTBI primers and Arm-PCR of CDR3 regions. TCRdb re-called the multiplex PCR reads with MiXCR, one entry per CDR3 protein. Of approximately 390,000 distinct CDR3 sequences listed, 15% to 20% are singletons. Time point specified: newly diagnosed GD, antithyroid drugs for less than 3 months. The TCR library was made from RNA that had been extracted from PBMCs in TRIzol. The CDR3 is made up of 15 amino acids. Germline V lookup: CDR1 DFQATT, CDR2 SNEGSKA (reference sequence). This sample was shared with a second study, whose subject was T cells in Graves' hyperthyroidism and ophthalmopathy.

This chain links TRBV20-1 with TRBJ2-7, with D perhaps TRBD1 (6 bases). The material sequenced was peripheral blood mononuclear cells (PBMCs), taken at new diagnosis, from a patient treated with antithyroid drugs. The receptor comes from a woman aged 18 to 35 with Graves disease. For the CDR3, the DNA is TGCAGTGCTAGAGTCCCGGGACACCCCTCCTACAAGCAGTACTTC. Amino acid sequence: CSARVPGHPSYKQYF.